The 26 T cell receptor beta chains in this list originate from one sample, sequenced in a study of beta chain features in type 1 diabetes. General study points: All four CD4+ subsets of Type 1 diabetes patients contained TCRB CDR3s that were moderately but significantly shorter.

The entirety of the isolated RNA underwent reverse transcription, so expressed TCRB transcripts were sequenced. Using immunoSEQ multiplex PCR, the repertoire was profiled, and TCRdb retains in-frame clones only, with some absent. The table records about 660,000 clones, about an eighth of them present only once. These receptors have no identified antigens. Source material: naive CD4+ T cells from blood. The receptors originated from a young man with type 1 diabetes.

Regarding this clone: At the DNA level, this CDR3 is encoded by other sequences in the same sample as well. This chain links TRBV2 with TRBJ2-5; TRBD2 might be the D (6 bases). Germline assignment: CDR1 SNHLY and CDR2 FYNNEI. The CDR3 has 13 amino acids. V lost 4 bases to trimming and J lost 0 bases, with 6 bases between them. CDR3 protein: CASSGDYQETQYF. The CDR3 nucleotides are TGTGCCAGCAGTGGGGACTACCAAGAGACCCAGTACTTC. The full variable domain, rest sourced from reference TRBV2 and TRBJ2-5, is EPEVTQTPSHQVTQMGQEVILRCVPISNHLYFYWYRQILGQKVEFLVSFYNNEISEKSEIFDDQFSVERPDGSNFTLKIRSTKLEDSAMYFCASSGDYQETQYFGPGTRLLVL.

V usage is TRBV13 and J usage is TRBJ1-4; D is ambiguous. The CDR3 sequence is 13 residues long. Trimming pared 2 bases from V and 7 bases from J, leaving 8 bases between. Per germline, CDR1 PRHDT and CDR2 FYEKMQ (reference sequence). The CDR3 protein is CASSLRFREKLFF. Here the CDR3 DNA reads TGTGCCAGCAGCTTAAGGTTCCGTGAAAAACTGTTTTTT. Drawing the rest from reference TRBV13 and TRBJ1-4, the complete variable domain is AAGVIQSPRHLIKEKRETATLKCYPIPRHDTVYWYQQGPGQDPQFLISFYEKMQSDKGSIPDRFSAQQFSDYHSELNMSSLELGDSALYFCASSLRFREKLFFGSGTQLSVL.

CDR3 in amino acids: CASSGGHGIYNEQFF. The CDR3, as DNA: TGTGCCAGCAGCGGTGGACACGGCATCTACAATGAGCAGTTCTTC. This chain joins TRBV9 and TRBJ2-1; tentatively, D is TRBD1 (5 bases). CDR3 size: 15 residues. V gave up 3 bases and J gave up 3 bases, with 13 bases separating them. Germline V gene lookup returns CDR1 SGDLS and CDR2 YYNGEE.

The V gene is TRBV7-2, the J gene TRBJ1-6; 9 nucleotides agree with TRBD1. This CDR3 comprises 14 residues. V dropped 4 bases and J dropped 14; count of bases not matched to a gene: 9. In germline, CDR1 is SGHTA, CDR2 FQGNSA. This CDR3 reads CASSYDRGFLSLHF. The DNA for the CDR3 is TGTGCCAGCAGCTATGACAGGGGGTTTTTATCCCTCCACTTT.

Remarks on this clone: At the DNA level, this CDR3 is encoded by other sequences in the same sample as well. The rearrangement uses TRBV5-6 and TRBJ2-6, with D uncertain. Looked up from germline, CDR1 is SGHDT and CDR2 is YYEEEE. The CDR3 runs to 14 residues. Trimming took 2 bases from V and 1 from J, leaving 4 bases between them. The CDR3 loop reads CASSLVSGANVLTF. CDR3 nucleotides: TGTGCCAGCAGCTTAGTTTCTGGGGCCAACGTCCTGACTTTC.

The rearrangement joins TRBV4-2 to TRBJ1-2; a possible D gene is TRBD1 (6 bases). CDR1 LGHNA and CDR2 YNFKEQ come from the germline V gene. Trimming shortened V by 0 bases and J by 4 bases, and 21 bases separated the two germline ends. The CDR3 length is 18 residues. The CDR3 DNA follows: TGTGCCAGCAGCCAAGATTCGACGGATGGGGGGCTTGGCTATGGCTACACCTTC. Amino acids: CASSQDSTDGGLGYGYTF.

This clone appeared a few times. The chain uses TRBV29-1 and TRBJ1-1; unclear D gene. The CDR3 length is 12 residues. V was trimmed by 6 bases and J by 6 bases, leaving 14 bases between them. Looked up from germline, CDR1 is SQVTM and CDR2 is ANQGSEA. CDR3 in DNA: TGCAGCGTCCGCGCCCAGGACTCTGAAGCTTTCTTT. Its protein product is CSVRAQDSEAFF.

This clone was seen once. The rearrangement uses TRBV7-9 and TRBJ2-2; 10 positions match TRBD2. V dropped 5 bases and J dropped 2; count of bases not matched to a gene: 5. This CDR3 region has 16 residues. Germline assignment: CDR1 SEHNR and CDR2 FQNEAQ (reference sequence). CDR3 bases: TGTGCCAGCAGCCAACTAGCGGGGCTTAACACCGGGGAGCTGTTTTTT. Protein sequence: CASSQLAGLNTGELFF.

This clone turned up a few times. The chain carries TRBV6-5 and TRBJ2-5, with 7 bases that match TRBD1. The CDR3 runs 14 residues. Germline loops: CDR1 MNHEY, CDR2 SVGAGI. V lost 5 bases, J lost 2 bases, and 5 bases stayed unmatched. The CDR3 sequence: CASSTDRRQETQYF. The CDR3 nucleotides read TGTGCCAGCAGTACGGACAGGCGACAAGAGACCCAGTACTTC.

This chain's CDR3 is CASSRAGEETQYF. In nucleotides, the CDR3 is TGTGCCAGCAGCCGAGCGGGAGAGGAGACCCAGTACTTC. The chain links TRBV11-2 to TRBJ2-5, with TRBD2 identical over 8 bases. Germline CDR1 and CDR2: SGHAT and FQNNGV. V was pared by 5 bases and J by 5 bases, with 4 bases of the junction left unmatched. This CDR3 is 13 amino acids long.

This clone was counted only a few times. The CDR3 DNA reads TGTGCCAGTAGTTTCGAAGCAACCTCCAGGATCGGTGAGCAGTTCTTC. Translated, it gives CASSFEATSRIGEQFF. The chain is built from TRBV19 and TRBJ2-1; D remains unclear. V was pared by 5 bases and J by 9 bases, with 23 bases between. The germline gives CDR1 LNHDA, CDR2 SQIVND (reference sequence). The CDR3 spans 16 residues.

The V call is TRBV9, the J call TRBJ2-3, with TRBD2 matching 12 bases. Germline values: CDR1 SGDLS, CDR2 YYNGEE. V dropped 5 bases and J dropped 3; count of bases not matched to a gene: 7. The CDR3 contains 16 residues. The CDR3 loop reads CASSYRTSGNTDTQYF. The DNA for the CDR3 is TGTGCCAGCAGTTATAGGACTAGCGGGAATACAGATACGCAGTATTTT. Full variable domain (rest looked up from reference TRBV9 and TRBJ2-3): DSGVTQTPKHLITATGQRVTLRCSPRSGDLSVYWYQQSLDQGLQFLIQYYNGEERAKGNILERFSAQQFPDLHSELNLSSLELGDSALYFCASSYRTSGNTDTQYFGPGTRLTVL.

The genes are TRBV6-6 and TRBJ1-1, with D unclear. V lost 2 bases, J lost 5 bases, and 6 bases lay in between. Per the germline V gene, CDR1 is MNHNY and CDR2 is SVGAGI (reference sequence). CDR3 length: 12 residues. CDR3 amino acids: CASSYQETEAFF. CDR3 DNA: TGTGCCAGCAGTTACCAGGAGACTGAAGCTTTCTTT.

This clone was found a few times. V and J are TRBV7-9 and TRBJ1-1; D is uncertain. Germline-derived CDR1 and CDR2 are SEHNR and FQNEAQ (reference sequence). Trimming left V 2 bases short and J 7 bases short, with 14 bases between. The CDR3 runs to 14 residues. CDR3 residues: CASSLRFDRSEAFF. The CDR3 coding sequence is TGTGCCAGCAGCTTAAGGTTTGACCGTAGTGAAGCTTTCTTT.

Only a few counts were recorded for this clone. This sample also contains other DNA sequences that code for the same CDR3. J is TRBJ2-3 and V is TRBV29-1; the D gene could be TRBD1 or TRBD2 (6 bases each). Germline V CDR1 and CDR2: SQVTM, ANQGSEA. The CDR3 consists of 12 residues. The CDR3 region is CSVGGGTDTQYF. DNA for the CDR3: TGCTCGGTGGGGGGCGGCACAGATACGCAGTATTTT.

This clone showed up just a few times. The chain has TRBV5-1 and TRBJ2-7; TRBD1 matches at 8 bases. CDR1 and CDR2 (germline): SGHRS, YFSETQ. Trimming removed 4 bases from V and 5 bases from J; junction bases left unmatched: 8. The CDR3 spans 14 residues. Here the CDR3 DNA reads TGCGCCAGCAGCCCGGGACAGGTTAGCGACGAGCAGTACTTC. Translating gives CASSPGQVSDEQYF.

The J gene is TRBJ1-5, the V gene TRBV29-1, with D possibly being TRBD1 (6 bases). V lost 4 bases and J lost 0, with 13 bases in between. The CDR3 is made up of 15 amino acids. In germline, CDR1 is SQVTM, CDR2 ANQGSEA. CDR3 amino acids: CSVGGGHYSNQPQHF. In DNA form, the CDR3 reads TGCAGCGTTGGAGGGGGACATTATAGCAATCAGCCCCAGCATTTT.

CDR3 nucleotide sequence: TGTGCCAGCAGCTTGGCTTTGCTTCGCACAGATACGCAGTATTTT. It encodes CASSLALLRTDTQYF. This chain links TRBV5-6 with TRBJ2-3, with D hard to call. The CDR3 has 15 amino acids. V was shortened by 0 bases and J by 1 base, with 9 bases between the two germline ends. Germline V CDR1 and CDR2: SGHDT, YYEEEE.

J is TRBJ2-1 and V is TRBV29-1; D perhaps matches TRBD2 (6 bases). V lost 6 bases and J lost 15, with 21 bases in between. Looked up from germline, CDR1 is SQVTM and CDR2 is ANQGSEA. The length of the CDR3 is 12 residues. CDR3 sequence: CSVGDPRGATFF. The CDR3 DNA is TGCAGCGTAGGAGACCCCCGCGGGGCCACGTTCTTC.

Only a few counts were recorded for this clone. The rearrangement uses TRBV20-1 and TRBJ2-5; no reliable D call. CDR3 size: 9 residues. Between the trimmed V and J ends, which lost 5 bases and 12 bases, there was a span of 10 bases. Germline CDR1 DFQATT, CDR2 SNEGSKA (reference sequence). Here the CDR3 reads CSAGSVEYF. The CDR3 nucleotides read TGCAGTGCTGGATCGGTCGAGTACTTC.

This clone was detected only a few times. The chain couples TRBV5-1 to TRBJ2-7; possibly TRBD1 or TRBD2 for D (5 bases each). V lost 4 bases and J lost 5, with 16 bases in between. There are 14 residues in the CDR3. Germline CDR1 and CDR2: SGHRS and YFSETQ. CDR3 nucleotide sequence: TGCGCCAGCAGCCCGGGACCTACGGACCACGAGCAGTACTTC. Translating it yields CASSPGPTDHEQYF.

A note on this clone: The same CDR3 can be traced to other DNA sequences in this sample. The chain uses TRBV5-1 and TRBJ2-5; 7 positions match TRBD2. Germline values: CDR1 SGHRS, CDR2 YFSETQ. This CDR3 has 11 amino acids. V was pared by 7 bases and J by 5 bases, with 2 bases of the junction left unmatched. CDR3 coding DNA: TGCGCCAGCCGGGGGGAGGAGACCCAGTACTTC. Its protein is CASRGEETQYF.

This clone turned up a few times. V is TRBV5-4 and J is TRBJ2-1; D uncertain. This CDR3 contains 14 residues. Germline-derived CDR1 and CDR2 are SGHNT and YYREEE (reference sequence). V lost 4 bases, J lost 0 bases, and 8 bases lay in between. Written as DNA, the CDR3 is TGTGCCAGCAGCCAACCCAGCTCCTACAATGAGCAGTTCTTC. This codes for CASSQPSSYNEQFF. The full variable domain, its missing parts supplied by reference TRBV5-4 and TRBJ2-1, is ETGVTQSPTHLIKTRGQQVTLRCSSQSGHNTVSWYQQALGQGPQFIFQYYREEENGRGNFPPRFSGLQFPNYSSELNVNALELDDSALYLCASSQPSSYNEQFFGPGTRLTVL.

A few counts support this clone. The V call is TRBV28, the J call TRBJ1-1; D perhaps matches TRBD1 (6 bases). The ends were cut back, 10 bases at V and 1 base at J, with 13 bases in the middle. The CDR3 consists of 13 residues. Germline values: CDR1 MDHEN, CDR2 SYDVKM. Here the CDR3 DNA reads TGTGCCACCCTGGACAGCAGGAACACTGAAGCTTTCTTT. Translation gives CATLDSRNTEAFF.

In nucleotides, the CDR3 is TGTGCCTGGACTCGGACTTTCAGTGAGCAGTTCTTC. Protein: CAWTRTFSEQFF. The genes are TRBV30 and TRBJ2-1; D may be TRBD2 (5 bases). V gave up 4 bases and J gave up 9 bases, with 13 bases separating them. The CDR3 length is 12 residues. Germline V lookup: CDR1 GTSNPN, CDR2 SVGIG (reference sequence).

V gene TRBV29-1 combines with J gene TRBJ2-7; 7 positions match TRBD1. From germline, CDR1 is SQVTM and CDR2 ANQGSEA. V trimming: 5 bases; J trimming: 0 bases; junction bases outside the gene matches: 10. The CDR3 length is 15 residues. The CDR3: CSVSRPGQSSYEQYF. CDR3 sequence (DNA): TGCAGCGTTAGCCGCCCGGGACAGAGCTCCTACGAGCAGTACTTC.